These 10 T cell receptor beta chains were all obtained from the same sample, sequenced in a study of T cells expressing NK-cell markers. One entry per CDR3 protein, without DNA, is what TCRdb gives after re-calling the 5' RACE reads. The listing records around 260,000 distinct CDR3 sequences. Sequencing was carried out using blood T cells: a sorted CD56 or NKG2C T cell subset, CD4+ or CD8+ T cells, or bulk PBMC T cells (not recorded which). The receptors stem from a woman aged 18 to 69 in good health.

The chain carries TRBV7-2 and TRBJ2-1; without DNA, the TCRdb call of TRBD2 cannot be checked. The CDR3 contains 15 residues. Germline values: CDR1 SGHTA, CDR2 FQGNSA. CDR3: CASTKGLAGVNEQFF.

This chain links TRBV19 with TRBJ1-1; no DNA is available, so the TRBD1 call from TCRdb remains unchecked. CDR1 and CDR2 from the germline V gene are LNHDA and SQIVND (reference sequence). The CDR3 sequence is 14 residues long. The CDR3 here is CASRTRDSNTEAFF.

The CDR3 reads CASSEAVSGNTIYF. The chain uses TRBV5-1 and TRBJ1-3. Per the germline V gene, CDR1 is SGHRS and CDR2 is YFSETQ. There are 14 residues in the CDR3.

This chain links TRBV12-3 or TRBV12-4 with TRBJ2-7; TCRdb designates TRBD2, a call that cannot be tested without DNA. There are 14 residues in the CDR3. The CDR3 loop is CASSSASPTYEQYF.

The rearrangement uses TRBV19 and TRBJ1-1; checking the TCRdb D call of TRBD1 is not possible without DNA. This CDR3 region has 15 residues. The germline V gene encodes CDR1 LNHDA and CDR2 SQIVND (reference sequence). This CDR3 is CASRQGDHMNTEAFF.

This chain links TRBV5-5 with TRBJ2-7; TCRdb's assignment of TRBD1 cannot be checked, as there is no DNA. CDR3 length: 15 residues. Germline V gives CDR1 SGHKS, CDR2 YYEKEE (reference sequence). CDR3 sequence: CASSPGTGESYEQYF.

The chain recombines TRBV5-1 with TRBJ1-2; TCRdb's D call of TRBD1 is untestable without DNA. Germline values: CDR1 SGHRS, CDR2 YFSETQ. The CDR3 has 14 residues. This CDR3 reads CASSNNGQAGGYTF.

The chain links TRBV21-1 to TRBJ2-7; there is no DNA to check the TCRdb D call of TRBD2. TRBV21-1 is flagged as a pseudogene. The CDR3 extends over 19 amino acids. CDR3 residues: CASSKESRGLGSGRYEQYF.

The chain links TRBV5-5 to TRBJ2-1; without DNA, the TCRdb call of TRBD2 cannot be checked. Per germline, CDR1 SGHKS and CDR2 YYEKEE (reference sequence). The CDR3 totals 14 residues. The CDR3 sequence: CASSPGGRRVEQFF.

The chain links TRBV7-9 to TRBJ1-4. There are 14 residues in the CDR3. Germline V gene data show CDR1 as SEHNR and CDR2 as FQNEAQ (reference sequence). CDR3 amino acids: CASSLAWSNEKLFF.